This TCR beta chain was found in a study of T-cell memory formation after mild COVID-19. The wider study: Among the donors, TCR clusters were largely specific to each donor.

V shed 0 bases and J shed 7 bases, with 10 bases lying between them. This CDR3 has 14 residues. Germline loops: CDR1 PRHDT, CDR2 FYEKMQ (reference sequence). This clonotype was observed a single time. TCRdb reanalysed the 5' RACE reads using MiXCR and keeps one entry per CDR3 protein. The profile covers 500,000 to 550,000 distinct CDR3 sequences, with around 21% appearing a single time and 12% taken by the ten largest. This receptor was identified in an adult woman who had mild COVID-19 (a few samples of this study predate the infection). Cell type and time point are not known. The genes are TRBV13 and TRBJ1-3, with a tentative D call TRBD1 (5 bases). The source material was PBMCs or a T cell subset sorted from them (not recorded which). The CDR3, as DNA: TGTGCCAGCAGCTTAGGCTACCAGGGCAACACCATATATTTT. As protein: CASSLGYQGNTIYF. The variable domain in full, with the rest retrieved from reference TRBV13 and TRBJ1-3, is AAGVIQSPRHLIKEKRETATLKCYPIPRHDTVYWYQQGPGQDPQFLISFYEKMQSDKGSIPDRFSAQQFSDYHSELNMSSLELGDSALYFCASSLGYQGNTIYFGEGSWLTVV.